This T cell receptor beta chain was captured in a study of T cells in Graves' hyperthyroidism and ophthalmopathy. Study-wide findings and caveats: Most clonotypes expanded in thyroid above 0.001 were likewise present in blood.

This clonotype was observed many times. Its antigen is undetermined. Germline CDR1 is KGHDR and CDR2 is SFDVKD. This CDR3 region has 15 residues. Between the trimmed V and J ends, which lost 1 base and 4 bases, there was a span of 9 bases. TCR beta CDR3 region amplification was performed from RNA transcripts. First-round RT-PCR with HTBI primers amplified the TCR CDR3 region. One entry per CDR3 protein, called by TCRdb with MiXCR from the multiplex PCR reads. The table lists 500,000 to 650,000 distinct CDR3 sequences, approximately 49% of them singletons. Patients were excluded because of uncontrolled infection, other autoimmune disease, pregnancy or lactation.

This clonotype was obtained from an adult woman with Graves' disease, either hyperthyroidism or ophthalmopathy (not recorded which). Sequenced material: peripheral blood or thyroid tissue (not recorded which). The J gene is TRBJ2-2, the V gene TRBV24-1; D not resolved. The CDR3 loop reads CATSDFRLSTGELFF. The CDR3 nucleotides are TGTGCCACCAGTGATTTTAGGCTCAGCACCGGGGAGCTGTTTTTT.